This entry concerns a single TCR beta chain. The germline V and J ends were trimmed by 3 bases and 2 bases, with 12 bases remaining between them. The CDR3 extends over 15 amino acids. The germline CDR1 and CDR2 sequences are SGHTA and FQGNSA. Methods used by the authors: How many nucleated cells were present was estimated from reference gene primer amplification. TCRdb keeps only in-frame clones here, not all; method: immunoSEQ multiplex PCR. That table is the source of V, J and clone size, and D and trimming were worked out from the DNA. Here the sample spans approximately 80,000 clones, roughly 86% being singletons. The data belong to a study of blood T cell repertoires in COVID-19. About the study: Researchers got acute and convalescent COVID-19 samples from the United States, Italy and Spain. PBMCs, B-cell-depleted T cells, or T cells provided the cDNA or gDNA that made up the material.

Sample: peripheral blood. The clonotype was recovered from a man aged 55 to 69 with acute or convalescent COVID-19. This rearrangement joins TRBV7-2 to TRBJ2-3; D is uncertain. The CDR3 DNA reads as TGTGCCAGCAGCTTCCACCACCCTACCACAGATACGCAGTATTTT. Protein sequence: CASSFHHPTTDTQYF.